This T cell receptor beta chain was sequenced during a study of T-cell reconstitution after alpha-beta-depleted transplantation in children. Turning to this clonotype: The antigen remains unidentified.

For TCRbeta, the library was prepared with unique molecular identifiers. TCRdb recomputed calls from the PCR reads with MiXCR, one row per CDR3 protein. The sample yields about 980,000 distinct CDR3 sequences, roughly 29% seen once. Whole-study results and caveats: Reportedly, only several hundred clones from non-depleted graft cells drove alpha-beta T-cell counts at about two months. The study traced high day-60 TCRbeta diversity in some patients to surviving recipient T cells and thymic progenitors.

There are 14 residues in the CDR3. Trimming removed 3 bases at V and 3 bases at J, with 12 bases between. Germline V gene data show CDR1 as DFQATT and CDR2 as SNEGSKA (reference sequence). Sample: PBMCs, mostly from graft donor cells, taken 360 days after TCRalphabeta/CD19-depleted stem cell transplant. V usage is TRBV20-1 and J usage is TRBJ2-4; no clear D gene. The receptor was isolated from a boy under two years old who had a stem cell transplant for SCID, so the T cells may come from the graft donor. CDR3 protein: CSARATHLKNIQYF. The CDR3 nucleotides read TGCAGTGCTAGGGCGACGCATCTCAAAAACATTCAGTACTTC.